The 24 T cell receptor beta chains below all came from one sample that was sequenced in a study of control samples from healthy donors and cancer patients. TCRdb's copy holds only in-frame clones and misses some; the assay was immunoSEQ multiplex PCR. The top ten clones hold 13% of a sample with about 110,000 clones, approximately 83% of them seen once. The specimen was blood. The receptor set was obtained from a woman aged 45-60 years in good health.

The V call is TRBV5-1, the J call TRBJ1-1, with D hard to call. Germline V gene data show CDR1 as SGHRS and CDR2 as YFSETQ. Trimming stripped 4 bases from V and 2 bases from J, with 9 bases between. The CDR3 length is 13 residues. The CDR3 DNA reads as TGCGCCAGCAGCCAGACCGCTAACACTGAAGCTTTCTTT. This encodes CASSQTANTEAFF.

The J gene is TRBJ1-4, the V gene TRBV10-3; D is undetermined. This CDR3 has 15 residues. The V gene's germline CDR1 is ENHRY and CDR2 SYGVKD. The V gene lost 3 bases and the J gene lost 0 bases, with 8 bases spanning the gap. The CDR3 DNA reads TGTGCCATCAGTGAAGTCATCTCAACTAATGAAAAACTGTTTTTT. Its protein product is CAISEVISTNEKLFF.

The count of this clone is one. The chain uses TRBV7-9 and TRBJ2-1; 7 bases map to TRBD2. CDR1 and CDR2 (germline): SEHNR, FQNEAQ (reference sequence). The CDR3 consists of 18 residues. The trim removed 4 bases at V and 7 bases at J, leaving 19 bases unmatched. The DNA for the CDR3 is TGTGCCAGCAGCTCAGTCGGGGGAGGGGCGGCTATACGGAATGAGCAGTTCTTC. Translated: CASSSVGGGAAIRNEQFF.

V usage is TRBV18 and J usage is TRBJ1-6; D not certain. Germline CDR1 is KGHSH and CDR2 is LQKENI. Trimming left V 1 base short and J 10 bases short, with 14 bases between. This CDR3 is 15 amino acids long. The DNA for the CDR3 is TGTGCCAGCTCACCACTAGCAGACCCCAAGTCACCCCTCCACTTT. As protein: CASSPLADPKSPLHF.

CDR3 DNA: TGTGCCAGCGGGACCGACAGGGATCGAGATACGCAGTATTTT. It codes for CASGTDRDRDTQYF. This chain uses TRBV6-5 with TRBJ2-3; 7 bases are shared with TRBD1. The germline gives CDR1 MNHEY, CDR2 SVGAGI. With V trimmed by 8 bases and J by 5 bases, 10 bases remained unmatched. This CDR3 region has 14 residues.

The V call is TRBV14, the J call TRBJ2-3; 10 bases are a match to TRBD1. The CDR3 loop spans 15 amino acids. Germline V gives CDR1 SGHDN, CDR2 FVKESK. Trimming cost V 5 bases and J 3 bases; bases outside gene matches: 5. The CDR3 region is CASSGQGVRTDTQYF. CDR3 sequence (DNA): TGTGCCAGCAGCGGACAGGGGGTTAGAACAGATACGCAGTATTTT.

This chain joins TRBV5-4 and TRBJ1-4; no definite D call. Trimming removed 5 bases from V and 7 bases from J, with 18 bases in between. The CDR3 is 15 residues long. In germline, CDR1 is SGHNT, CDR2 YYREEE (reference sequence). CDR3 nucleotides: TGTGCCAGCAGTAAGGAGACTGGGCAGACTGAAAAACTGTTTTTT. Protein: CASSKETGQTEKLFF.

The genes are TRBV11-2 and TRBJ1-2; unclear D gene. Trimming took off 3 bases at V and 3 bases at J, with 11 bases between the two ends. The CDR3 is 14 residues long. CDR1 is SGHAT and CDR2 is FQNNGV in the germline V gene. The CDR3 DNA sequence: TGTGCCAGCAGCTTCCTAGGTACCGACTATGGCTACACCTTC. It encodes CASSFLGTDYGYTF. Full variable domain (rest looked up from reference TRBV11-2 and TRBJ1-2): EAGVAQSPRYKIIEKRQSVAFWCNPISGHATLYWYQQILGQGPKLLIQFQNNGVVDDSQLPKDRFSAERLKGVDSTLKIQPAKLEDSAVYLCASSFLGTDYGYTFGSGTRLTVV.

CDR3: CSVGETYGYTF. Written as DNA, the CDR3 is TGCAGCGTTGGAGAGACCTATGGCTACACCTTC. The chain recombines TRBV29-1 with TRBJ1-2; D unresolved. From germline, CDR1 is SQVTM and CDR2 ANQGSEA. There are 11 residues in the CDR3. Trimming cost V 4 bases and J 4 bases, with 7 bases left between them.

The chain joins TRBV19 to TRBJ2-7; D uncertain. Per the germline V gene, CDR1 is LNHDA and CDR2 is SQIVND (reference sequence). CDR3 size: 11 residues. Trimming took 11 bases from V and 4 from J, leaving 12 bases between them. This chain's CDR3 is CASKGGYEQYF. As DNA, the CDR3 is TGTGCCTCAAAAGGCGGTTACGAGCAGTACTTC.

The chain employs TRBV19 and TRBJ2-2; 10 nucleotides align to TRBD2. Germline CDR1 and CDR2: LNHDA and SQIVND (reference sequence). This CDR3 comprises 15 residues. V gave up 6 bases and J gave up 6 bases; unmatched junction bases: 7. The CDR3 coding sequence is TGTGCCAGTAGCCCGAGCGGGGGGGCGGCCGGGGAGCTGTTTTTT. Encoded protein: CASSPSGGAAGELFF.

This clone was seen a single time. The J gene is TRBJ2-3, the V gene TRBV5-1, with 13 positions matching TRBD2. The CDR3 sequence is 16 residues long. The J segment lost 5 bases and the V segment lost 2 bases, leaving 5 bases of the junction unmatched. Germline lookup yields CDR1 SGHRS and CDR2 YFSETQ. This CDR3 is CASSLTSGGALDTQYF. The CDR3 DNA is TGCGCCAGCAGCTTAACTAGCGGGGGGGCTTTAGATACGCAGTATTTT.

The chain carries TRBV29-1 and TRBJ1-4; weak D call: TRBD1 (5 bases). In germline, CDR1 is SQVTM, CDR2 ANQGSEA. Trimming shortened V by 5 bases and J by 8 bases, and 9 bases separated the two germline ends. This CDR3 has 11 amino acids. CDR3 sequence reads: CSVKGQEKLFF. The CDR3 DNA reads as TGCAGCGTTAAGGGGCAAGAAAAACTGTTTTTT.

Of note for this clone: A junction end diverges from the germline sequence, so it may reflect a read error. The V and J genes are TRBV7-8 and TRBJ2-3, with unresolved D. The CDR3 extends over 10 amino acids. Germline V CDR1 and CDR2: SGHVS, FQNEAQ. CDR3 bases: TGTGCCACCTCAGCAGACACGCAGTATTTT. This codes for CATSADTQYF.

V usage is TRBV7-9 and J usage is TRBJ1-2, with TRBD1 as a possible D gene (6 bases). The CDR3 is 13 amino acids. Trimming cost V 1 base and J 3 bases, with 6 bases left between them. Germline V CDR1 and CDR2: SEHNR, FQNEAQ (reference sequence). This CDR3 reads CASSLGTDYGYTF. The CDR3 coding sequence is TGTGCCAGCAGCTTAGGGACAGACTATGGCTACACCTTC. The full variable domain, its missing parts supplied by reference TRBV7-9 and TRBJ1-2, is DTGVSQNPRHKITKRGQNVTFRCDPISEHNRLYWYRQTLGQGPEFLTYFQNEAQLEKSRLLSDRFSAERPKGSFSTLEIQRTEQGDSAMYLCASSLGTDYGYTFGSGTRLTVV.

The chain links TRBV7-9 to TRBJ2-7; 7 nucleotides line up with TRBD2. Germline trimming cut 3 bases from V and 6 bases from J; bases unmatched to any gene: 2. Germline-derived CDR1 and CDR2 are SEHNR and FQNEAQ (reference sequence). The CDR3 is made up of 12 amino acids. In nucleotides, the CDR3 is TGTGCCAGCAGCTTTCCTAGCGGCGAGCAGTACTTC. Translation: CASSFPSGEQYF.

The gene calls are TRBV5-1 and TRBJ1-6; unclear D gene. Between the trimmed V and J ends, which lost 0 bases and 9 bases, there was a span of 4 bases. CDR3 length: 12 residues. Germline loops: CDR1 SGHRS, CDR2 YFSETQ. CDR3 amino acids: CASSLGGSPLHF. CDR3 nucleotide sequence: TGCGCCAGCAGCTTGGGGGGTTCACCCCTCCACTTT.

This chain joins TRBV5-8 and TRBJ2-5; the D is unclear. Germline V gives CDR1 SGHTS, CDR2 YDEGEE. V was pared by 0 bases and J by 1 base, with 7 bases between. There are 14 residues in the CDR3. The CDR3 spells CASSLADGQETQYF. CDR3 in DNA: TGTGCCAGCAGCTTGGCCGACGGCCAAGAGACCCAGTACTTC.

CDR3 in amino acids: CASSAKTGETQYF. DNA of the CDR3: TGTGCCAGCAGCGCGAAGACGGGGGAGACCCAGTACTTC. This chain connects TRBV6-5 to TRBJ2-5; a weak D match, TRBD2 (5 bases). The CDR3 length is 13 residues. The V and J ends lost 6 bases and 5 bases respectively, with 13 bases between them. Germline loops: CDR1 MNHEY, CDR2 SVGAGI.

The genes are TRBV16 and TRBJ2-1; 9 bases are shared with TRBD2. The V gene end was trimmed by 3 bases and the J gene end by 2 bases; junction bases not matched to a gene: 5. The CDR3 is 16 residues long. Germline V gene sequence: CDR1 KGHSY, CDR2 FQNENV. The CDR3 DNA reads as TGTGCCAGCAGCCATTCGGTAGCGGGAGCCTACAATGAGCAGTTCTTC. Amino acid sequence: CASSHSVAGAYNEQFF. Supplemented by reference TRBV16 and TRBJ2-1, the full variable domain reads GEEVAQTPKHLVRGEGQKAKLYCAPIKGHSYVFWYQQVLKNEFKFLISFQNENVFDETGMPKERFSAKCLPNSPCSLEIQATKLEDSAVYFCASSHSVAGAYNEQFFGPGTRLTVL.

The rearrangement links TRBV4-3 to TRBJ1-2; TRBD1 is a possible D gene (6 bases). Trimming took 2 bases from V and 5 from J, leaving 9 bases between them. This CDR3 region has 13 residues. Germline loops: CDR1 LGHNA, CDR2 YSLEER. The CDR3 here is CASSQFQGYGYTF. The CDR3 nucleotides read TGCGCCAGCAGCCAATTTCAGGGGTATGGCTACACCTTC.

The rearrangement links TRBV5-8 to TRBJ1-6; D possibly corresponds to TRBD1 (6 bases). The CDR3 runs 15 residues. V dropped 0 bases and J dropped 8 bases, with 12 bases sitting between them. Germline V CDR1 and CDR2: SGHTS, YDEGEE. The DNA of the CDR3 is TGTGCCAGCAGCTTGGCCCCTGGGGGCGATTCACCCCTCCACTTT. It is translated as CASSLAPGGDSPLHF.

On this clone itself: This sample includes further DNA sequences coding for the same CDR3. The CDR3 here is CASSQDGGNEKLFF. The CDR3 DNA sequence: TGTGCCAGCAGCCAAGATGGGGGTAATGAAAAACTGTTTTTT. V and J are TRBV4-2 and TRBJ1-4, with D maybe TRBD1 (5 bases). CDR1 is LGHNA and CDR2 is YNFKEQ in the germline V gene. Deletions cut 0 bases from V and 4 bases from J, with 6 bases between. The CDR3 runs 14 residues.

The V gene is TRBV6-5, the J gene TRBJ1-2, with D tentatively TRBD1 (6 bases). This CDR3 is built from 14 residues. Germline V gene lookup returns CDR1 MNHEY and CDR2 SVGAGI. Trimming removed 4 bases at V and 4 bases at J, with 13 bases between. The CDR3 spells CASSLQQGRYGYTF. The CDR3 DNA follows: TGTGCCAGCAGTTTGCAACAGGGACGCTATGGCTACACCTTC.